These T cell receptor beta chains were read from a single sample in a study of blood T cell repertoires in COVID-19. The protocol was immunoSEQ multiplex PCR, while the TCRdb copy is restricted to in-frame clones and leaves out a portion. The sample includes just over 300,000 clones, 87% seen only once; the top ten take more than 8.5%. Sequenced: PBMCs or T cells enriched from blood (not recorded which). These receptors were obtained from a young woman who had recovered from COVID-19. CDR3s include the opening cysteine and the closing phenylalanine or tryptophan. A D gene is named only where the DNA matches it firmly. Size tells how often a clone was seen (once, few, many) or the class of an expanded clone, and some rows leave it out.

CDR3 DNA: TGTGCCAGCAGTTTAGAAGAGGGCGGCGAGCAGTTCTTC
CDR3 protein: CASSLEEGGEQFF
J gene: TRBJ2-1
D gene: NA
V gene: TRBV12-3/TRBV12-4
clone size: NA

CDR3 DNA: TGTGCCAGCAGCCCGAGACTAGCGGGGTACAATGAGCAGTTCTTC
CDR3 protein: CASSPRLAGYNEQFF
J gene: TRBJ2-1
D gene: TRBD2
V gene: TRBV7-3
clone size: NA

CDR3 DNA: TGTGCCAGCAGTCAAGGGACAGGTCGAGGGTACACTGAAGCTTTCTTT
CDR3 protein: CASSQGTGRGYTEAFF
J gene: TRBJ1-1
D gene: TRBD1
V gene: TRBV27
clone size: NA

CDR3 DNA: TGTGCCAGCAGCCCCCCCCAGTACAGGGACAAAAACATTCAGTACTTC
CDR3 protein: CASSPPQYRDKNIQYF
J gene: TRBJ2-4
D gene: NA
V gene: TRBV28
clone size: NA

CDR3 DNA: TGCAGTGGGCTAGCCGGGGAGACCCAGTACTTC
CDR3 protein: CSGLAGETQYF
J gene: TRBJ2-5
D gene: NA
V gene: TRBV20-1
clone size: NA

CDR3 DNA: TGTGCCAGCAGTAGGACAGGAGGTCAGCCCCAGCATTTT
CDR3 protein: CASSRTGGQPQHF
J gene: TRBJ1-5
D gene: TRBD1
V gene: TRBV2
clone size: NA

CDR3 DNA: TGTGCCAGCAGTTACAGGGGCCAACGTGAAAAACTGTTTTTT
CDR3 protein: CASSYRGQREKLFF
J gene: TRBJ1-4
D gene: NA
V gene: TRBV6-5
clone size: NA

CDR3 DNA: TGTGCCAGCAGTCTCGGGACTTTAGGCTACACCTTC
CDR3 protein: CASSLGTLGYTF
J gene: TRBJ1-2
D gene: NA
V gene: TRBV6-2/TRBV6-3
clone size: NA

CDR3 DNA: TGTGCCAGCAGCTTAGACTCAGGACTAACTGAGCAGTTCTTC
CDR3 protein: CASSLDSGLTEQFF
J gene: TRBJ2-1
D gene: NA
V gene: TRBV11-3
clone size: NA

CDR3 DNA: TGTGCCAGCAGCCAAGATTACGCGGGAGACCAAGAGACCCAGTACTTC
CDR3 protein: CASSQDYAGDQETQYF
J gene: TRBJ2-5
D gene: TRBD2
V gene: TRBV4-2
clone size: NA

CDR3 DNA: TGTGCCAGCAGCGTAGCGTCCAGGGGTGACGAAGCTTTCTTT
CDR3 protein: CASSVASRGDEAFF
J gene: TRBJ1-1
D gene: NA
V gene: TRBV9
clone size: NA

CDR3 DNA: TGCGCCAGCAGCCAGGAACCGACAGGGCTGATAAAACCCCTCCACTTT
CDR3 protein: CASSQEPTGLIKPLHF
J gene: TRBJ1-6
D gene: TRBD1
V gene: TRBV4-3
clone size: NA

CDR3 DNA: TGTGCCAGCAGCTTATTTGACAGCGCTGGCTACACCTTC
CDR3 protein: CASSLFDSAGYTF
J gene: TRBJ1-2
D gene: NA
V gene: TRBV7-8
clone size: NA

CDR3 DNA: TGTGCCAGCAGCCCCCAAACAGGGTATAGCAATCAGCCCCAGCATTTT
CDR3 protein: CASSPQTGYSNQPQHF
J gene: TRBJ1-5
D gene: NA
V gene: TRBV28
clone size: NA

CDR3 DNA: TGTGCCAGCAGCTTAGGGAGCTCCTACAATGAGCAGTTCTTC
CDR3 protein: CASSLGSSYNEQFF
J gene: TRBJ2-1
D gene: NA
V gene: TRBV7-2
clone size: NA

CDR3 DNA: TGTGCCAGCAGCCCAGGACAGGGATTACCCTCGGGAAACACCATATATTTT
CDR3 protein: CASSPGQGLPSGNTIYF
J gene: TRBJ1-3
D gene: TRBD1
V gene: TRBV3-1/TRBV3-2
clone size: NA

CDR3 DNA: TGCGCCAGCAGCTTGGGTGAAGGGGGCACTGAAGCTTTCTTT
CDR3 protein: CASSLGEGGTEAFF
J gene: TRBJ1-1
D gene: NA
V gene: TRBV5-1
clone size: NA

CDR3 DNA: TGCGCCAGCAGCTCTCGGGAGGGCCTTGCTAGCAATGAGCAGTTCTTC
CDR3 protein: CASSSREGLASNEQFF
J gene: TRBJ2-1
D gene: TRBD2
V gene: TRBV5-1
clone size: NA

CDR3 DNA: TGTGCCAGCAGACGACTAGCGGAGGCGACTACCGGGGAGCTGTTTTTT
CDR3 protein: CASRRLAEATTGELFF
J gene: TRBJ2-2
D gene: TRBD2
V gene: TRBV2
clone size: NA

CDR3 DNA: TGTGCCTCTGGGCAGGGGGCTACGGAGACCCAGTACTTC
CDR3 protein: CASGQGATETQYF
J gene: TRBJ2-5
D gene: TRBD1
V gene: TRBV3-1/TRBV3-2
clone size: few

CDR3 DNA: TGCGCCAGCAGCTTGGGACTAGCGGGAGTGGCGATTGGGGAGACCCAGTACTTC
CDR3 protein: CASSLGLAGVAIGETQYF
J gene: TRBJ2-5
D gene: TRBD2
V gene: TRBV5-1
clone size: NA

CDR3 DNA: TGTGCCAGCAGTTACTCGCCAGGGGAAGTTTACGAGCAGTACTTC
CDR3 protein: CASSYSPGEVYEQYF
J gene: TRBJ2-7
D gene: NA
V gene: TRBV6-5
clone size: few

CDR3 DNA: TGTGCCAGCAGAAACAGGGCTGGAAACACCATATATTTT
CDR3 protein: CASRNRAGNTIYF
J gene: TRBJ1-3
D gene: NA
V gene: TRBV6-5
clone size: NA

CDR3 DNA: TGTGCCAGCAGCCCCCCAGGGGGTTATACTGAAGCTTTCTTT
CDR3 protein: CASSPPGGYTEAFF
J gene: TRBJ1-1
D gene: TRBD1
V gene: TRBV28
clone size: NA

CDR3 DNA: TGTGCCAGCAGCTCCCGGGACAGGGTTAACTATGGCTACACCTTC
CDR3 protein: CASSSRDRVNYGYTF
J gene: TRBJ1-2
D gene: TRBD1
V gene: TRBV2
clone size: NA

CDR3 DNA: TGCAGCGTTGACTACGGGGGCTCTGGAAACACCATATATTTT
CDR3 protein: CSVDYGGSGNTIYF
J gene: TRBJ1-3
D gene: NA
V gene: TRBV29-1
clone size: NA

CDR3 DNA: TGTGCCAGTACTCTCCAGGGGGACTTTGATGGCTACACCTTC
CDR3 protein: CASTLQGDFDGYTF
J gene: TRBJ1-2
D gene: TRBD1
V gene: TRBV19
clone size: NA

CDR3 DNA: TGCGCCAGCAGCTTGAGACATGAGCATAGCTACACCTTC
CDR3 protein: CASSLRHEHSYTF
J gene: TRBJ1-2
D gene: NA
V gene: TRBV5-1
clone size: NA